Shown below are 5 T cell receptor beta chains from a single sample sequenced in a study of shared clonotypes between healthy human individuals. The naive CD8 population came from CD45RO-negative cells selected for CCR7, without terminally differentiated effector memory CD45RA+ cells. Produced via immunoSEQ multiplex PCR; TCRdb's table is partial and in-frame only. The sample contains about 2.1 million clones, 90% to 95% of which appear only once. What was sequenced was naive CD8+ T cells from PBMCs. The receptors were sampled from a man younger than 35 in good health. Some clones in this sample may be carry-over from other donors' samples.

This chain links TRBV2 with TRBJ1-1; D is uncertain. Trimming left V 8 bases short and J 4 bases short, with 8 bases between. The length of the CDR3 is 11 residues. CDR1 is SNHLY and CDR2 is FYNNEI in the germline V gene. The CDR3 loop is CASGTGTEAFF. Here the CDR3 DNA reads TGTGCCAGCGGAACGGGCACTGAAGCTTTCTTT.

Worth noting for this clone: This CDR3 is also generated by other DNA sequences in the sample. This rearrangement joins TRBV6-1 to TRBJ2-7; D is possibly TRBD1 or TRBD2 (6 bases each). CDR1 is MNHNS, CDR2 SASEGT, per germline. Trimming left V 8 bases short and J 3 bases short, with 14 bases between. The CDR3 runs to 13 residues. In nucleotides, the CDR3 is TGTGCCAGCCAACAGGGAGCGGGCTACGAGCAGTACTTC. Translating gives CASQQGAGYEQYF.

V and J are TRBV2 and TRBJ2-2; TRBD2 is a possible D gene (5 bases). Germline lookup yields CDR1 SNHLY and CDR2 FYNNEI. V was cut by 5 bases and J by 6 bases, with 13 bases left in between. The CDR3 has 14 residues. The CDR3 protein is CASSNKDLSGELFF. The CDR3 DNA reads TGTGCCAGCAGTAATAAGGACTTATCCGGGGAGCTGTTTTTT.

This clone was counted a few times. The chain employs TRBV6-5 and TRBJ2-5; TRBD2 matches at 7 bases. This CDR3 is built from 14 residues. Trimming at V came to 5 bases and at J to 4 bases, leaving 7 bases not matched to a gene. Germline CDR1 reads MNHEY; CDR2 reads SVGAGI. The CDR3 sequence: CASSTTSWSETQYF. The CDR3 nucleotides are TGTGCCAGCAGTACGACTAGCTGGTCAGAGACCCAGTACTTC.

The V and J genes are TRBV11-2 and TRBJ2-2; D is perhaps TRBD1 (6 bases). CDR3 size: 16 residues. Per the germline V gene, CDR1 is SGHAT and CDR2 is FQNNGV. The V end lost 6 bases, the J end lost 0 bases, and 14 bases lay between the germline ends. CDR3 amino acids: CASRATGFANTGELFF. CDR3 nucleotides: TGTGCCAGCAGGGCTACAGGGTTCGCGAACACCGGGGAGCTGTTTTTT. The full variable domain, completed using reference TRBV11-2 and TRBJ2-2, is EAGVAQSPRYKIIEKRQSVAFWCNPISGHATLYWYQQILGQGPKLLIQFQNNGVVDDSQLPKDRFSAERLKGVDSTLKIQPAKLEDSAVYLCASRATGFANTGELFFGEGSRLTVL.